Detailed here is one T cell receptor beta chain. This specimen belongs to a study of T cell responses to AZD1222 COVID-19 vaccine. Germline CDR1 and CDR2: SEHNR and FQNEAQ (reference sequence). Trimming cost V 4 bases and J 8 bases, with 21 bases left between them. This CDR3 is built from 16 residues. Sequencing used immunoSEQ multiplex PCR; TCRdb keeps in-frame clones, though not all of them. The sample consists of 150,000 to 200,000 clones, around 94% of them appearing once. Sequences were derived from peripheral blood, sampled on day 0 of AZD1222 vaccination. The sequence came from an adult in good health. The chain employs TRBV7-9 and TRBJ2-1; possible D gene TRBD2, 6 bases. The CDR3 region is CASSSFGAGLVYEQFF. Written as DNA, the CDR3 is TGTGCCAGCAGCTCGTTCGGGGCGGGATTAGTGTATGAGCAGTTCTTC.